The 14 T cell receptor beta chains presented below share a single source sample, sequenced in a study of shared clonotypes between healthy human individuals. Sequencing was performed with immunoSEQ multiplex PCR; in TCRdb, only in-frame clones are kept and a portion is missing. The sample gives about 510,000 clones, 79% of which show up once; over 10% is in the top ten. Sequenced material: PBMCs. These receptor sequences come from a woman between 35 and 50 years old in good health. Some clones in this sample may be carry-over from other donors' samples.

This chain uses TRBV19 with TRBJ1-5; TRBD1 is a possible D gene (5 bases). V lost 1 base and J 3 bases, leaving 10 bases between the germline ends. Germline CDR1 and CDR2: LNHDA and SQIVND (reference sequence). The length of the CDR3 is 15 residues. CDR3 region: CASSIGTGANQPQHF. The DNA of the CDR3 is TGTGCCAGTAGTATAGGTACCGGGGCCAATCAGCCCCAGCATTTT.

The chain joins TRBV30 to TRBJ1-2; no reliable D call. This CDR3 has 13 amino acids. V was pared by 1 base and J by 4 bases, with 10 bases between. Germline CDR1 reads GTSNPN; CDR2 reads SVGIG (reference sequence). The DNA for the CDR3 is TGTGCCTGGAGTGGCGGATTTACCTATGGCTACACCTTC. This sequence encodes CAWSGGFTYGYTF. The full variable domain, completed using reference TRBV30 and TRBJ1-2, is SQTIHQWPATLVQPVGSPLSLECTVEGTSNPNLYWYRQAAGRGLQLLFYSVGIGQISSEVPQNLSASRPQDRQFILSSKKLLLSDSGFYLCAWSGGFTYGYTFGSGTRLTVV.

This sequence joins TRBV6-1 and TRBJ1-6; unclear D gene. Germline CDR1 reads MNHNS; CDR2 reads SASEGT. The CDR3 consists of 13 residues. V lost 6 bases and J 8 bases, leaving 11 bases between the germline ends. The DNA of the CDR3 is TGTGCCAGCAGCCCTGTGATCGATTCACCCCTCCACTTT. Translated: CASSPVIDSPLHF.

The rearrangement links TRBV6-5 to TRBJ1-1; 10 bases align to TRBD1. The CDR3 contains 16 residues. With V trimmed by 2 bases and J by 6 bases, 9 bases remained unmatched. Germline V gene data show CDR1 as MNHEY and CDR2 as SVGAGI. The CDR3 region has the DNA TGTGCCAGCAGTTACCCACCGGGACAGGGGACGGCTGAAGCTTTCTTT. It translates to CASSYPPGQGTAEAFF.

The V and J genes are TRBV19 and TRBJ1-4; 7 nucleotides align to TRBD1. This CDR3 comprises 14 residues. Germline loops: CDR1 LNHDA, CDR2 SQIVND (reference sequence). The trim removed 7 bases at V and 3 bases at J, leaving 5 bases unmatched. Written as DNA, the CDR3 is TGTGCCAGTACGCCGACAGGGCCTAATGAAAAACTGTTTTTT. Protein: CASTPTGPNEKLFF. The full variable domain, rest sourced from reference TRBV19 and TRBJ1-4, is DGGITQSPKYLFRKEGQNVTLSCEQNLNHDAMYWYRQDPGQGLRLIYYSQIVNDFQKGDIAEGYSVSREKKESFPLTVTSAQKNPTAFYLCASTPTGPNEKLFFGSGTQLSVL.

This clone was seen more than once but under ten times. The rearrangement uses TRBV10-2 and TRBJ2-7, with D maybe TRBD2 (6 bases). The CDR3 is 12 residues long. The V end lost 8 bases, the J end lost 3 bases, and 11 bases lay between the germline ends. From germline, CDR1 is WSHSY and CDR2 SAAADI. CDR3 loop: CASGRTIYEQYF. CDR3 sequence (DNA): TGCGCCAGCGGGAGGACTATCTACGAGCAGTACTTC.

This chain uses TRBV7-2 with TRBJ1-5, with D unclear. Trimming left V 5 bases short and J 1 base short, with 12 bases between. Germline CDR1 SGHTA, CDR2 FQGNSA. This CDR3 is 15 amino acids long. The CDR3 bases are TGTGCCAGCAGCCAAGCCCCTCCCAGCAATCAGCCCCAGCATTTT. Its translation: CASSQAPPSNQPQHF.

The chain carries TRBV15 and TRBJ2-6; no clear D. From germline, CDR1 is LNHNV and CDR2 YYDKDF (reference sequence). Trimming removed 7 bases at V and 4 bases at J, with 17 bases between. The CDR3 runs to 16 residues. The CDR3 DNA is TGTGCCACCACCCCATCCGCGACAACCGGGGCCAACGTCCTGACTTTC. Encoded protein: CATTPSATTGANVLTF.

A word on this clone: The junction differs from germline at one of its ends, possibly a read error. V usage is TRBV7-2 and J usage is TRBJ2-3; 8 bases line up with TRBD2. This CDR3 spans 14 amino acids. Looked up from germline, CDR1 is SGHTA and CDR2 is FQGNSA. This chain's CDR3 is CASRLAGFGDTQYF. CDR3 DNA sequence: TGTGCCAGCAGGTTAGCGGGATTCGGAGATACGCAGTATTTT.

This clone was seen more than once but under ten times. The chain links TRBV29-1 to TRBJ2-1, with D possibly matching TRBD2 (5 bases). The ends were cut back, 7 bases at V and 0 bases at J, with 16 bases in the middle. The CDR3 consists of 15 residues. The germline V gene encodes CDR1 SQVTM and CDR2 ANQGSEA. CDR3 nucleotide sequence: TGCAGCGCCTCTGGCGGGCTGAGCTCCTACAATGAGCAGTTCTTC. Translated, it gives CSASGGLSSYNEQFF.

This clone was seen a single time. V gene TRBV28 combines with J gene TRBJ2-6; the match to TRBD2 covers 14 bases. The V segment lost 4 bases and the J segment 4 bases; nucleotides outside the gene matches: 6. Germline CDR1 MDHEN, CDR2 SYDVKM. The CDR3 length is 18 residues. The CDR3 DNA is TGTGCCAGCAGTTCCGGACTAGCGGGAGGTAGCGGGGCCAACGTCCTGACTTTC. It translates to CASSSGLAGGSGANVLTF. Supplemented by reference TRBV28 and TRBJ2-6, the full variable domain reads DVKVTQSSRYLVKRTGEKVFLECVQDMDHENMFWYRQDPGLGLRLIYFSYDVKMKEKGDIPEGYSVSREKKERFSLILESASTNQTSMYLCASSSGLAGGSGANVLTFGAGSRLTVL.

V and J are TRBV7-9 and TRBJ2-7; 8 bases are a match to TRBD1. The CDR3 covers 15 residues. CDR1 SEHNR and CDR2 FQNEAQ come from the germline V gene (reference sequence). J gave up 0 bases and V 5 bases, and 6 bases lay outside the gene matches. As DNA, the CDR3 is TGTGCCAGCAGCATAGGGACAGGTATCTCCTACGAGCAGTACTTC. Encoded protein: CASSIGTGISYEQYF.

In its sample, this clone was seen once. V gene TRBV25-1 combines with J gene TRBJ2-5; D tentatively reads TRBD1 or TRBD2 (5 bases each). Trimming took off 1 base at V and 5 bases at J, with 11 bases between the two ends. This CDR3 is 14 amino acids long. Germline loops: CDR1 MGHDK, CDR2 SYGVNS. The CDR3: CASSESVGTETQYF. The DNA of the CDR3 is TGTGCCAGCAGTGAATCGGTGGGGACGGAGACCCAGTACTTC. Full variable domain (remainder filled in from reference TRBV25-1 and TRBJ2-5): EADIYQTPRYLVIGTGKKITLECSQTMGHDKMYWYQQDPGMELHLIHYSYGVNSTEKGDLSSESTVSRIRTEHFPLTLESARPSHTSQYLCASSESVGTETQYFGPGTRLLVL.

This chain uses TRBV7-2 with TRBJ1-3; the D is unclear. Deletions cut 5 bases from V and 0 bases from J, with 14 bases between. CDR3 length: 16 amino acids. CDR1 and CDR2 (germline): SGHTA, FQGNSA. In DNA, the CDR3 is TGTGCCAGCAGCCCGTGGACCACCGTCTCTGGAAACACCATATATTTT. Its translation is CASSPWTTVSGNTIYF. Looking up the rest from reference TRBV7-2 and TRBJ1-3 gives the full variable domain: GAGVSQSPSNKVTEKGKDVELRCDPISGHTALYWYRQSLGQGLEFLIYFQGNSAPDKSGLPSDRFSAERTGGSVSTLTIQRTQQEDSAVYLCASSPWTTVSGNTIYFGEGSWLTVV.